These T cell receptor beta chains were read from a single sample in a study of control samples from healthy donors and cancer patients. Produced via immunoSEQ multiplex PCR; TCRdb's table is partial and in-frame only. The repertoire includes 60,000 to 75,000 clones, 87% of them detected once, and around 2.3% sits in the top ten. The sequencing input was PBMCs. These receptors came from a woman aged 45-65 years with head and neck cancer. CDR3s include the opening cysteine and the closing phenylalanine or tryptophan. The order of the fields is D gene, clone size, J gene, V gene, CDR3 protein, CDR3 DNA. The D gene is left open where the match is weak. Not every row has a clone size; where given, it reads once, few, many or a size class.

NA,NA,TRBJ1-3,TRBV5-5,CASSSLPLSSGNTIYF,TGTGCCAGCAGCTCCCTACCACTGAGCTCTGGAAACACCATATATTTT
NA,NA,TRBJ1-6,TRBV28,CASTGNNSPLHF,TGTGCCAGCACTGGAAATAATTCACCCCTCCACTTT
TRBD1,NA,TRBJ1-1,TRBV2,CASSVRQGPNTEAFF,TGTGCCAGCAGTGTCCGACAGGGGCCGAACACTGAAGCTTTCTTT
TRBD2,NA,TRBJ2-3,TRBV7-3,CASSLTGSGGSTDTQYF,TGTGCCAGCAGCTTAACGGGTAGCGGGGGGAGCACAGATACGCAGTATTTT
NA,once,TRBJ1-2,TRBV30,CAWSTVLYGYTF,TGTGCCTGGTCCACAGTGCTCTATGGCTACACCTTC
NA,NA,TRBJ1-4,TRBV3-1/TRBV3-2,CASSQFPNRAFSTNEKLFF,TGTGCCAGCAGCCAGTTTCCTAACAGGGCGTTTTCAACTAATGAAAAACTGTTTTTT
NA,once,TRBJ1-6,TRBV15,CATSRSHVDGEIYF,TGTGCCACCAGCAGATCCCACGTGGACGGGGAGATCTACTTT
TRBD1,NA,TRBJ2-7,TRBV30,CAWSGPGQGFHEQYF,TGTGCCTGGAGTGGTCCGGGACAGGGGTTCCACGAGCAGTACTTC
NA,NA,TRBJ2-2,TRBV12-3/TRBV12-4,CASSRRGPPFF,TGTGCCAGCAGTCGGCGGGGGCCCCCTTTTTTT
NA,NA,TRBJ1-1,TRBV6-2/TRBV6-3,CASSYSGGGEAFF,TGTGCCAGCAGTTACTCAGGGGGGGGCGAAGCTTTCTTT
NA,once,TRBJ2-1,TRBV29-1,CSVEGLGDLAYNEQFF,TGCAGCGTTGAAGGTTTGGGGGACCTGGCCTACAATGAGCAGTTCTTC
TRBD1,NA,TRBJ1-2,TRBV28,CASSDRARRGYTF,TGTGCCAGCAGTGACAGGGCGCGGAGGGGCTACACCTTC
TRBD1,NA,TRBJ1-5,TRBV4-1,CASSQERGLRQPQHF,TGCGCCAGCAGCCAAGAAAGGGGGCTGCGGCAGCCCCAGCATTTT
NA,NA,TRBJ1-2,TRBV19,CASTWGSDYGYTF,TGTGCCAGTACTTGGGGTTCGGACTATGGCTACACCTTC
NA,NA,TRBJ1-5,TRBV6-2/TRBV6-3,CASSRVGFGNQPQHF,TGTGCCAGCAGCCGGGTCGGGTTTGGCAATCAGCCCCAGCATTTT
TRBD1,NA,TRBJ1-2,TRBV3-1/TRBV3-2,CASSQAGQGGYGYTF,TGTGCCAGCAGCCAAGCGGGACAGGGTGGCTATGGCTACACCTTC
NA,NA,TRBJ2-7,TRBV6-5,CASSFLGVGEQYF,TGTGCCAGCAGTTTTTTGGGGGTAGGCGAGCAGTACTTC
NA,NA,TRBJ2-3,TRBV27,CASSHSGTDTQYF,TGTGCCAGCAGCCATTCCGGCACAGATACGCAGTATTTT
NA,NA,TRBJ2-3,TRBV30,CAWARWGGQSTDTQYF,TGTGCCTGGGCCCGTTGGGGGGGACAGAGCACAGATACGCAGTATTTT
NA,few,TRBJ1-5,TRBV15,CATSIRGRSEGRGGQPQHF,TGTGCCACCAGCATAAGGGGGAGGTCGGAAGGCCGAGGGGGTCAGCCCCAGCATTTT
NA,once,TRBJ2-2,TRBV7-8,CASSKGSTGELFF,TGTGCCAGCAGCAAGGGTAGTACCGGGGAGCTGTTTTTT
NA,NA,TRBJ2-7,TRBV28,CASSGSSEGIYEQYF,TGTGCCAGCAGTGGGTCCAGCGAGGGAATCTACGAGCAGTACTTC
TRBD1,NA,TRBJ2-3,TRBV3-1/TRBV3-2,CASSQAGTARTDTQYF,TGTGCCAGCAGCCAAGCCGGGACAGCTCGCACAGATACGCAGTATTTT
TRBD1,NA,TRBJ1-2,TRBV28,CASSRLRGTGIYGYTF,TGTGCCAGCAGTCGGCTTCGAGGGACAGGGATTTATGGCTACACCTTC
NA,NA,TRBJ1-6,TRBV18,CASSPTFGNSPLHF,TGTGCCAGCTCACCAACTTTTGGTAATTCACCCCTCCACTTT
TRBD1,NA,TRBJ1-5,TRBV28,CASRGQQTSNQPQHF,TGTGCCAGCAGGGGACAGCAAACGAGCAATCAGCCCCAGCATTTT
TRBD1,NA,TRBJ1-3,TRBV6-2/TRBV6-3,CASSYRAGTGFGNTIYF,TGTGCCAGCAGTTACCGCGCCGGGACAGGGTTTGGAAACACCATATATTTT
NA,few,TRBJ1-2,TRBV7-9,CASRMGGDGYTF,TGTGCCAGCAGAATGGGAGGCGATGGCTACACCTTC
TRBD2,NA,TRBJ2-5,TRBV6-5,CASSPERGAWETQYF,TGTGCCAGCAGTCCCGAGCGGGGGGCCTGGGAGACCCAGTACTTC
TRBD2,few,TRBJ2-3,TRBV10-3,CAIRERGGLDTQYF,TGTGCCATCAGGGAGCGGGGGGGCTTAGATACGCAGTATTTT
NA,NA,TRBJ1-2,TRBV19,CATCQDPLSGYTF,TGTGCCACATGCCAGGACCCGCTGAGCGGCTACACCTTC
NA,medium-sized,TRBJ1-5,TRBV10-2,CASSGSQGNQPQHF,TGCGCCAGCAGTGGGTCTCAGGGTAATCAGCCCCAGCATTTT
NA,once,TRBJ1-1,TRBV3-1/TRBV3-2,CASSQDKRRGAFF,TGTGCCAGCAGCCAAGACAAAAGAAGGGGAGCTTTCTTT
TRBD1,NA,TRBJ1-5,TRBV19,CASNAGGPDQPQHF,TGTGCCTCCAACGCAGGGGGGCCAGATCAGCCCCAGCATTTT
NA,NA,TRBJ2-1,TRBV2,CASSQGGISYNEQFF,TGTGCCAGCAGCCAAGGGGGTATTTCCTACAATGAGCAGTTCTTC
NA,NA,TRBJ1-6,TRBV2,CASSEGDPVISALHF,TGTGCCAGCAGTGAAGGGGACCCCGTAATTTCGGCCCTCCACTTT
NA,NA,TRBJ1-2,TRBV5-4,CASSLSRGNYGYTF,TGTGCCAGCAGCTTGTCCAGGGGTAACTATGGCTACACCTTC
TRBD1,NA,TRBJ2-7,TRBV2,CASSFRGGQSSYEQYF,TGTGCCAGCAGCTTTAGAGGGGGACAGAGCTCCTACGAGCAGTACTTC
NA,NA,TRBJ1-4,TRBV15,CATSRDWGATATNEKLFF,TGTGCCACCAGCAGAGATTGGGGAGCAACTGCAACTAATGAAAAACTGTTTTTT
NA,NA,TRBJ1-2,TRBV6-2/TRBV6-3,CASSSYSDSNYGYTF,TGTGCCAGCAGTTCGTACAGCGATTCTAACTATGGCTACACCTTC
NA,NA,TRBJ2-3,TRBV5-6,CASSLGGPGADTQYF,TGTGCCAGCAGCTTGGGGGGGCCTGGGGCAGATACGCAGTATTTT
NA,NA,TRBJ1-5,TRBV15,CATSSRPGGFSNQPQHF,TGTGCCACCAGCAGTCGCCCGGGGGGGTTTAGCAATCAGCCCCAGCATTTT
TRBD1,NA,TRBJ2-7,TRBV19,CASSLQQGDEQYF,TGTGCCAGTAGTCTCCAACAGGGGGACGAGCAGTACTTC